The following is a T cell receptor (beta chain) sequence with its context. No antigen is known for it. This specimen comes from a study of cytomegalovirus exposure and HLA in healthy donors. Notes on the study in general: Donors were assumed by presence/absence analyses to have roughly uniform sequencing depth.

Researchers ran the PCR with 60 Vbeta and 13 Jbeta primers. The data were produced by immunoSEQ multiplex PCR, yet TCRdb's version contains in-frame clones alone and is incomplete. The sample shows about 78,000 clones, over 70% of them seen only once. V lost 4 bases and J lost 6; bases outside the gene matches: 4. The CDR3 is 13 residues long. In germline, CDR1 is SEHNR, CDR2 FQNEAQ (reference sequence). This chain joins TRBV7-9 and TRBJ2-7; 9 positions match TRBD1. The material sequenced was PBMCs. The sequence was collected from a man aged 50 or older in good health and CMV-seropositive. CDR3 coding DNA: TGTGCCAGCAGCTGGACAGGGGCCCTCGAGCAGTACTTC. Amino acid sequence: CASSWTGALEQYF.